Listed below are T cell receptor beta chains from one sample, sequenced in a study of T-cell memory formation after mild COVID-19. TCRdb passed the 5' RACE reads through MiXCR, listing each CDR3 protein once. The sample shows about 240,000 distinct CDR3 sequences, approximately 10% of them seen only once. Input material: PBMCs or a T cell subset sorted from them (not recorded which). The receptors originated from a man aged 18 to 30 who had mild COVID-19 (a few samples of this study predate the infection). Cell type and time point are not known. CDR3s include the opening cysteine and the closing phenylalanine or tryptophan. The D gene is left open where the match is weak. Not all rows give a size; the values are once, few, many and, for expanded clones, a class.

d_call,clone_size,v_call,cdr3_length,j_call,cdr3_nt,cdr3_aa
TRBD1,-,TRBV11-2,15,TRBJ1-1,TGTGCCAGCATCCCCCGGGGACAGGGCCTCACTGAAGCTTTCTTT,CASIPRGQGLTEAFF
TRBD1,-,TRBV11-2,15,TRBJ1-2,TGTGCCAGCAGCCCGGACAGGGCGACCCGCTATGGCTACACCTTC,CASSPDRATRYGYTF
-,-,TRBV18,15,TRBJ2-1,TGTGCCAGCTCCCAACTTCGGGGGGCAAGGAATGAGCAGTTCTTC,CASSQLRGARNEQFF
-,-,TRBV11-1,14,TRBJ1-1,TGTGCCAGCAGCCGCTCCAGGGACTACACTGAAGCTTTCTTT,CASSRSRDYTEAFF
-,many,TRBV5-1,14,TRBJ1-6,TGCGCCAGCAGCTTGGTATCCTATAATTCACCCCTCCACTTT,CASSLVSYNSPLHF
-,-,TRBV27,17,TRBJ2-5,TGTGCCAGCCTGCCCTTGGGTCCCCCAAAGGGCCAAGAGACCCAGTACTTC,CASLPLGPPKGQETQYF
TRBD2,-,TRBV7-9,17,TRBJ2-1,TGTGCCAGCAGCTTAGGCGGGGGAGCTTACTCCTACAATGAGCAGTTCTTC,CASSLGGGAYSYNEQFF
-,many,TRBV7-7,13,TRBJ2-1,TGTGCTAGCAGCCCGGGCCATGACAATGAGCAGTTCTTC,CASSPGHDNEQFF
-,few,TRBV18,14,TRBJ1-5,TGTGCCAGCTCACCATTAGGGGATGCCCAGCCCCAGCATTTT,CASSPLGDAQPQHF
TRBD1,few,TRBV3-1,14,TRBJ1-1,TGTGCCAGCAGCCAAACGCAGGGGGATGATAGAGCTTTCTTT,CASSQTQGDDRAFF
TRBD1,many,TRBV5-5,14,TRBJ2-5,TGTGCCAGCAGCTTGCCGCAGGGGGCAGATACCCAGTACTTC,CASSLPQGADTQYF
-,few,TRBV12-3/TRBV12-4,13,TRBJ1-1,TGTGCCAGCAGTTTACGGAAGATACCTGAAGCTTTCTTT,CASSLRKIPEAFF
TRBD2,-,TRBV4-3,16,TRBJ2-2,TGCGCCAGCAGCCCCTGGGCCTGGACTAGCCCCGGGGAGCTGTTTTTT,CASSPWAWTSPGELFF
TRBD2,-,TRBV10-3,15,TRBJ2-1,TGTGCCATCGGGCATATAGCGGGGGGGCCTAGTGAGCAGTTCTTC,CAIGHIAGGPSEQFF
-,-,TRBV7-2,13,TRBJ1-5,TGTGCCAGCAGCTTAGAAGCCAATCAGCCCCAGCATTTT,CASSLEANQPQHF
-,-,TRBV6-7,13,TRBJ2-6,TGTGCCAGCTTAGAATCTGGGGCCAACGTCCTGACTTTC,CASLESGANVLTF
TRBD1,many,TRBV18,14,TRBJ2-7,TGTGCCAGCGTCCGCGGCCAGGGGGAAAACGAGCAGTACTTC,CASVRGQGENEQYF
-,-,TRBV4-3,15,TRBJ2-2,TGCGCCAGCAGCCCCCTCCGGGTCCACACCGGGGAGCTGTTTTTT,CASSPLRVHTGELFF
-,-,TRBV3-1,15,TRBJ2-1,TGTGCCAGCAGCGGGACGGCTAGCTCCTACAATGAGCAGTTCTTC,CASSGTASSYNEQFF
-,many,TRBV7-9,16,TRBJ2-5,TGTGCCAGCAGCCCATCTGGACTGTACCTCCGGGGGACCCAGTACTTC,CASSPSGLYLRGTQYF
TRBD1,few,TRBV7-2,15,TRBJ1-5,TGTGCCAGCAGGCAATCGGCAGGGGGAAATCAGCCCCAGCATTTT,CASRQSAGGNQPQHF
TRBD1,-,TRBV29-1,14,TRBJ2-5,TGCAGCGTTACGGGACAGGGGACTAGAGAGACCCAGTACTTC,CSVTGQGTRETQYF
-,-,TRBV4-2,14,TRBJ1-4,TGTGCCAGCAGCCAAGGGGACCTTAATGAAAAACTGTTTTTT,CASSQGDLNEKLFF
-,many,TRBV9,14,TRBJ1-4,TGTGCCAGCAGCTTTGGACGGGGTGGAGAAAAACTGTTTTTT,CASSFGRGGEKLFF
-,many,TRBV11-2,14,TRBJ2-3,TGTGCCAGCAGCTTAGGGGACAGCACAGATACGCAGTATTTT,CASSLGDSTDTQYF
-,few,TRBV7-2,14,TRBJ1-6,TGTGCCAGCAGCTTCTACGGGGACAATTCACCCCTCCACTTT,CASSFYGDNSPLHF
-,-,TRBV27,14,TRBJ2-1,TGTGCCAGCTGCGCCGGGGGCTCCTACAATGAGCAGTTCTTC,CASCAGGSYNEQFF
-,-,TRBV10-3,13,TRBJ1-1,TGTGCCATCAACCCCGGCAGGAACACTGAAGCTTTCTTT,CAINPGRNTEAFF
-,few,TRBV29-1,13,TRBJ2-5,TGCAGCCCGGGTGGGGGAGCTAGGGGGACCCAGTACTTC,CSPGGGARGTQYF
TRBD2,-,TRBV19,16,TRBJ2-7,TGTGCCAGTAGTATAGACCGGGCTAGCGGGGGTTACGAGCAGTACTTC,CASSIDRASGGYEQYF
-,few,TRBV11-1,13,TRBJ2-4,TGTGCCAGCAGCTTACATTCCAAAAACATTCAGTACTTC,CASSLHSKNIQYF
TRBD1,-,TRBV5-1,14,TRBJ2-5,TGCGCCAGCAGCTTCACAGGGGGAGAAGAGACCCAGTACTTC,CASSFTGGEETQYF
-,-,TRBV5-4,14,TRBJ2-5,TGTGCCAGCAGCCTACAGGGCACGGTAGAGACCCAGTACTTC,CASSLQGTVETQYF
-,few,TRBV20-1,15,TRBJ2-1,TGCAGTGCTACTGAGACTCGGAGCTCCTACAATGAGCAGTTCTTC,CSATETRSSYNEQFF
-,-,TRBV18,16,TRBJ1-6,TGTGCCAGCTCACAGGTACCGGGACAACGAAATTCACCCCTCCACTTT,CASSQVPGQRNSPLHF
TRBD1,-,TRBV6-4,15,TRBJ2-1,TGTGCCAGCAGTGAAGCGGGACAGGGGGCTAATGAGCAGTTCTTC,CASSEAGQGANEQFF
TRBD1,-,TRBV28,13,TRBJ1-2,TGTGCCAGCAGTAGGGACAGATACTATGGCTACACCTTC,CASSRDRYYGYTF